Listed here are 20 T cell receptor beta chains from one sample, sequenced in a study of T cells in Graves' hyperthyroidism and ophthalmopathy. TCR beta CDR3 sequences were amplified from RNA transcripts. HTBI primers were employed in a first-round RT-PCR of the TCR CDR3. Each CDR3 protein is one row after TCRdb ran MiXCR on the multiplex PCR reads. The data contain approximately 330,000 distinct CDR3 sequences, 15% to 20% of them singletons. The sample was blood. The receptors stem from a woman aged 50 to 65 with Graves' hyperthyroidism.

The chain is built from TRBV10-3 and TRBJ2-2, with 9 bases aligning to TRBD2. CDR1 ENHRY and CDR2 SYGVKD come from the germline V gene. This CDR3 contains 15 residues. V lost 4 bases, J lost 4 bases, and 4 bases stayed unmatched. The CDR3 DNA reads TGTGCCATCAGTGGAGCGGGAGGCGTCACCGGGGAGCTGTTTTTT. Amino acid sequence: CAISGAGGVTGELFF.

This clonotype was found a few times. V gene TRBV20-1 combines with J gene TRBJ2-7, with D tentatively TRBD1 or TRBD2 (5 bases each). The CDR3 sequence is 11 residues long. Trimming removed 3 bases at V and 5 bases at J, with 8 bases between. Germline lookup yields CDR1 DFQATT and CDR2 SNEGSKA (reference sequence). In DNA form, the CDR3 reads TGCAGTGCTAGTTGGGGGAACGAGCAGTACTTC. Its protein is CSASWGNEQYF.

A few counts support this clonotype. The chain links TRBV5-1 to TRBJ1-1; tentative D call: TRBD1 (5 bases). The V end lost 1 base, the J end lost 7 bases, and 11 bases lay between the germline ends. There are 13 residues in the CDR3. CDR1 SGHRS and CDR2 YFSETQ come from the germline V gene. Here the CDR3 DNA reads TGCGCCAGCAGCTTGAGGCAGGGCAGTGAAGCTTTCTTT. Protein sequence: CASSLRQGSEAFF.

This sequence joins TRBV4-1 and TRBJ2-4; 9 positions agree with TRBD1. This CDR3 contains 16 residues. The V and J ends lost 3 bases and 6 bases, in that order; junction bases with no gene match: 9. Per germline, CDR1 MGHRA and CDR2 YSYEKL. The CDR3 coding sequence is TGCGCCAGCAGCCACCCTTGGGACAGGGCCTCAAACATTCAGTACTTC. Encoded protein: CASSHPWDRASNIQYF.

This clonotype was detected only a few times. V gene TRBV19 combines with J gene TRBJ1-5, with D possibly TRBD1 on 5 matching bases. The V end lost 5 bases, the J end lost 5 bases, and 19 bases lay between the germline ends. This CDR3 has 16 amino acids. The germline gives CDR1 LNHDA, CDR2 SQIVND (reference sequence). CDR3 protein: CASSQGALEEDQPQHF. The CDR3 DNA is TGTGCCAGTAGTCAAGGGGCATTGGAGGAAGATCAGCCCCAGCATTTT. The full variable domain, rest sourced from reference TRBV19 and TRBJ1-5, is DGGITQSPKYLFRKEGQNVTLSCEQNLNHDAMYWYRQDPGQGLRLIYYSQIVNDFQKGDIAEGYSVSREKKESFPLTVTSAQKNPTAFYLCASSQGALEEDQPQHFGDGTRLSIL.

CDR3 loop: CASLLRDRGNTIYF. As DNA, the CDR3 is TGTGCCAGCTTACTCCGGGACAGGGGAAACACCATATATTTT. This rearrangement joins TRBV18 to TRBJ1-3; 8 bases are shared with TRBD1. The V segment lost 7 bases and the J segment 4 bases; nucleotides outside the gene matches: 6. CDR1 is KGHSH, CDR2 LQKENI, per germline. CDR3 length: 14 amino acids.

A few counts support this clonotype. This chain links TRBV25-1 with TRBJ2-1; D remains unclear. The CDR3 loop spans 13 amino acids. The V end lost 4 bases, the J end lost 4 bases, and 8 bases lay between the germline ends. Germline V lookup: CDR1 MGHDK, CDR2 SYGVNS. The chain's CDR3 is CASSATVYNEQFF. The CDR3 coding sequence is TGTGCCAGCAGTGCTACAGTTTACAATGAGCAGTTCTTC.

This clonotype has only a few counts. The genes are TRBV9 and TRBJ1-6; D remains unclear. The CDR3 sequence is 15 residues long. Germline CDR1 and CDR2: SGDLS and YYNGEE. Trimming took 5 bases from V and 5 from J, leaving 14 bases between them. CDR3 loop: CASSEGRWDNSPLHF. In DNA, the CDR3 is TGTGCCAGCAGTGAAGGCCGCTGGGATAATTCACCCCTCCACTTT.

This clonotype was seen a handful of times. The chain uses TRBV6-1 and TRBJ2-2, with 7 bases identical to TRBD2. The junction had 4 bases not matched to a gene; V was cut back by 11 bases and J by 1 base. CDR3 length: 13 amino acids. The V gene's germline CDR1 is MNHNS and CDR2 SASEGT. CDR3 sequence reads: CAGRTRNTGELFF. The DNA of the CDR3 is TGTGCCGGGCGGACTAGGAACACCGGGGAGCTGTTTTTT.

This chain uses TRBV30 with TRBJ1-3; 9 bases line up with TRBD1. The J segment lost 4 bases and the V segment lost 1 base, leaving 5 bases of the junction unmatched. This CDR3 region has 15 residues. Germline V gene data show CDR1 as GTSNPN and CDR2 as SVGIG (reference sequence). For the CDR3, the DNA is TGTGCCTGGAGTGCACAGGGGGCTCTCGGAAACACCATATATTTT. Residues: CAWSAQGALGNTIYF.

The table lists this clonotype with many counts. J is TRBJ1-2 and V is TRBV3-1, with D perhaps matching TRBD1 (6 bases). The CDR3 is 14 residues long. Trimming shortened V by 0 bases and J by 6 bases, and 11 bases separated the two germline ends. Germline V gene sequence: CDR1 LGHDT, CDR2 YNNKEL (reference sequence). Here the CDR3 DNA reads TGTGCCAGCAGCCAAGAGAGCAGGGGTGATGGCTACACCTTC. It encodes CASSQESRGDGYTF.

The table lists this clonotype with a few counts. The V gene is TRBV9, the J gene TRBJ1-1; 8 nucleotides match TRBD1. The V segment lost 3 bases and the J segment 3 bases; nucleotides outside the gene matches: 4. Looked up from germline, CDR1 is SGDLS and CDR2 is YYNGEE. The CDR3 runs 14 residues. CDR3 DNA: TGTGCCAGCAGCGACAGGGGGTGGGACACTGAAGCTTTCTTT. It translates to CASSDRGWDTEAFF.

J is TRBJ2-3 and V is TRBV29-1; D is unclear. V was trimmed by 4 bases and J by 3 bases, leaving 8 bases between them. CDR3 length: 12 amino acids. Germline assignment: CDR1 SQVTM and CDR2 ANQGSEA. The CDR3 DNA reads TGCAGCGTTGGAATGGAGACAGATACGCAGTATTTT. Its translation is CSVGMETDTQYF.

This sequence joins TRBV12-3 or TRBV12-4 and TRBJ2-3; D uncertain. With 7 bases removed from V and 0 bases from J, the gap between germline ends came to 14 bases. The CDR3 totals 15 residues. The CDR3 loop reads CASTPGFPSTDTQYF. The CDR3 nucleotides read TGTGCCAGCACCCCCGGGTTTCCGAGCACAGATACGCAGTATTTT.

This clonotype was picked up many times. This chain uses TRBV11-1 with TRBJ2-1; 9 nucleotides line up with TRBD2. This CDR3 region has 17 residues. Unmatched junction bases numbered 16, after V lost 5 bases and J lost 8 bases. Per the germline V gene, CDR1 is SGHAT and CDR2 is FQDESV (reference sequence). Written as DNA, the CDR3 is TGTGCCAGCAGCACTGTGTGGGGCGGGAGGGCCCAGGATGAGCAGTTCTTC. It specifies CASSTVWGGRAQDEQFF. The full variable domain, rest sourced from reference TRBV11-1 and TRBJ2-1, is EAEVAQSPRYKITEKSQAVAFWCDPISGHATLYWYRQILGQGPELLVQFQDESVVDDSQLPKDRFSAERLKGVDSTLKIQPAELGDSAMYLCASSTVWGGRAQDEQFFGPGTRLTVL.

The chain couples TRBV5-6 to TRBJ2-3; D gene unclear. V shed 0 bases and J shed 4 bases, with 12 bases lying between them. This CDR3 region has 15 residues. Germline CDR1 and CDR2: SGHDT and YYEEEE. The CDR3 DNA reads TGTGCCAGCAGCTTGGTCGGATCTGGCGCAGATACGCAGTATTTT. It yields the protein CASSLVGSGADTQYF.

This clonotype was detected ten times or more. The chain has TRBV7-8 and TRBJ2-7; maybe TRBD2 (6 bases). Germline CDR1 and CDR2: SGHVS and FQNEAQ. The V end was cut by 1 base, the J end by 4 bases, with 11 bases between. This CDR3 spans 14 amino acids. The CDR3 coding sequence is TGTGCCAGCAGCTTAGGCGGGGAACCGTACGAGCAGTACTTC. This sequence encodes CASSLGGEPYEQYF. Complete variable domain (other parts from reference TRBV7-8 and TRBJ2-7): GAGVSQSPRYKVAKRGQDVALRCDPISGHVSLFWYQQALGQGPEFLTYFQNEAQLDKSGLPSDRFFAERPEGSVSTLKIQRTQQEDSAVYLCASSLGGEPYEQYFGPGTRLTVT.

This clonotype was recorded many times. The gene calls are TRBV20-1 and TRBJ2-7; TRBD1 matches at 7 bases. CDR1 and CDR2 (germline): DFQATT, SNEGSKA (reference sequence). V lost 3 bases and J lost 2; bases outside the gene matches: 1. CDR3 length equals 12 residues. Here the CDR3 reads CSASDRAYEQYF. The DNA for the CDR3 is TGCAGTGCTAGTGACAGGGCCTACGAGCAGTACTTC.

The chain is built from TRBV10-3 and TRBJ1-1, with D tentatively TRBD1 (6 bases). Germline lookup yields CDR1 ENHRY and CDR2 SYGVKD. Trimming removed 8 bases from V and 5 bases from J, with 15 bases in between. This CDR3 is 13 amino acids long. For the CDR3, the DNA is TGTGCCATCGGAAACAGGGAAAAGACTGAAGCTTTCTTT. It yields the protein CAIGNREKTEAFF.

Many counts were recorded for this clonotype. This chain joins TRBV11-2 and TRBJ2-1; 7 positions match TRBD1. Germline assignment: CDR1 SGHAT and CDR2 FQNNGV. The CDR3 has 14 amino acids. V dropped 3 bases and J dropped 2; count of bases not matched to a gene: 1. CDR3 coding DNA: TGTGCCAGCAGCTTCGGACAGGCCTACAATGAGCAGTTCTTC. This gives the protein CASSFGQAYNEQFF. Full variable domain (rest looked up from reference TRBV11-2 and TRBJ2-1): EAGVAQSPRYKIIEKRQSVAFWCNPISGHATLYWYQQILGQGPKLLIQFQNNGVVDDSQLPKDRFSAERLKGVDSTLKIQPAKLEDSAVYLCASSFGQAYNEQFFGPGTRLTVL.